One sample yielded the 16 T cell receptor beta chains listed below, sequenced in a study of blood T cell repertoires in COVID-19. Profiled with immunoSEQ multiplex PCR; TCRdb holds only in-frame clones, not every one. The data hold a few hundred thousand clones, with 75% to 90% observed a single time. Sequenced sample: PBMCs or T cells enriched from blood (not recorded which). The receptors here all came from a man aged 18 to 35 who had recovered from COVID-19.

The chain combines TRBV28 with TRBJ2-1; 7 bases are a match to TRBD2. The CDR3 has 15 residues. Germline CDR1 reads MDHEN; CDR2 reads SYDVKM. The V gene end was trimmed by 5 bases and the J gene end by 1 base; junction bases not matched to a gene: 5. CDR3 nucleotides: TGTGCCAGCAGTCGACTAGCCGGGTCCTACAATGAGCAGTTCTTC. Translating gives CASSRLAGSYNEQFF.

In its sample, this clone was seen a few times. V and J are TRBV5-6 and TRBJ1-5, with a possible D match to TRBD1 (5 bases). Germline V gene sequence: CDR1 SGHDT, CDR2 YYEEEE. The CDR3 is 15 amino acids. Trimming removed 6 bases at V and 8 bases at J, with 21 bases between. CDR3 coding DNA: TGTGCCAGCACCCCAGGAGGGAACCCGGGGGAGCCCCAGCATTTT. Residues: CASTPGGNPGEPQHF.

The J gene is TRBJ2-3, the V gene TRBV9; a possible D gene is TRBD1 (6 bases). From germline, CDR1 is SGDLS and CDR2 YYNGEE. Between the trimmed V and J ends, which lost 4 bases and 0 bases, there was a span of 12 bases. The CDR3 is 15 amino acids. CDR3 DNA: TGTGCCAGCAGCCCAAGGACAGAGAGCACAGATACGCAGTATTTT. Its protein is CASSPRTESTDTQYF. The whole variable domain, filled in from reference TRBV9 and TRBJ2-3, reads DSGVTQTPKHLITATGQRVTLRCSPRSGDLSVYWYQQSLDQGLQFLIQYYNGEERAKGNILERFSAQQFPDLHSELNLSSLELGDSALYFCASSPRTESTDTQYFGPGTRLTVL.

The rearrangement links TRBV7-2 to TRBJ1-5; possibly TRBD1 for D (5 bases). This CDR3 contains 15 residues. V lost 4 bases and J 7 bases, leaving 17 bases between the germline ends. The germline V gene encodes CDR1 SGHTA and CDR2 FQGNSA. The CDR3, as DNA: TGTGCCAGCAGCTCAACCCGGACACTTGGACAGCCCCAGCATTTT. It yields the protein CASSSTRTLGQPQHF. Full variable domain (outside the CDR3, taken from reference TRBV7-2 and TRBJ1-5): GAGVSQSPSNKVTEKGKDVELRCDPISGHTALYWYRQSLGQGLEFLIYFQGNSAPDKSGLPSDRFSAERTGGSVSTLTIQRTQQEDSAVYLCASSSTRTLGQPQHFGDGTRLSIL.

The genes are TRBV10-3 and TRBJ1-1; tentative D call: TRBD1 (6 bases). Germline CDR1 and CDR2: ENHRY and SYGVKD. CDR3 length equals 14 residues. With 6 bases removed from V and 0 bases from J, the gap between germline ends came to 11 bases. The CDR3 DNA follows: TGTGCCATCAGACACAGGGTTCTGAACACTGAAGCTTTCTTT. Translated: CAIRHRVLNTEAFF.

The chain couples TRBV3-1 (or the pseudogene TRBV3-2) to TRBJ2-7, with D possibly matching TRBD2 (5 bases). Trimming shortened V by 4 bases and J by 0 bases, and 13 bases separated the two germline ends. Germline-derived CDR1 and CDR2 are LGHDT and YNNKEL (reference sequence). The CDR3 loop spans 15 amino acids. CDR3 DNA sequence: TGTGCCAGCAGCCCCGCCGGGGTGGGCTCCTACGAGCAGTACTTC. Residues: CASSPAGVGSYEQYF.

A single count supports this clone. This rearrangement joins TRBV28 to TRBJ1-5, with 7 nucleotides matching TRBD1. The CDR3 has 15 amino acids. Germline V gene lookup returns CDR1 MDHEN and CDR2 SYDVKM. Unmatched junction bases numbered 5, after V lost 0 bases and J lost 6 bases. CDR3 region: CASSLWRDRSQPQHF. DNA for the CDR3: TGTGCCAGCAGTTTATGGAGGGACAGATCTCAGCCCCAGCATTTT. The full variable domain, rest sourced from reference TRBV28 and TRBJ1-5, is DVKVTQSSRYLVKRTGEKVFLECVQDMDHENMFWYRQDPGLGLRLIYFSYDVKMKEKGDIPEGYSVSREKKERFSLILESASTNQTSMYLCASSLWRDRSQPQHFGDGTRLSIL.

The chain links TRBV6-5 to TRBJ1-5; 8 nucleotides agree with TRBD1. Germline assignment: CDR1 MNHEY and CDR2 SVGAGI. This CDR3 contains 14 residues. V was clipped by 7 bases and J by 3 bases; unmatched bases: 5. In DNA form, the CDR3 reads TGTGCCAGCATTGGGGACAGGCTCAATCAGCCCCAGCATTTT. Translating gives CASIGDRLNQPQHF.

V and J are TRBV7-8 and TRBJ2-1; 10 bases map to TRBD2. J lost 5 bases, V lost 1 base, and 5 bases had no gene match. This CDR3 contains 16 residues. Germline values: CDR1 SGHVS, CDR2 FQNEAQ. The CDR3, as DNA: TGTGCCAGCAGCTTAGGTAGCGGGAGGCGTAACAATGAGCAGTTCTTC. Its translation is CASSLGSGRRNNEQFF.

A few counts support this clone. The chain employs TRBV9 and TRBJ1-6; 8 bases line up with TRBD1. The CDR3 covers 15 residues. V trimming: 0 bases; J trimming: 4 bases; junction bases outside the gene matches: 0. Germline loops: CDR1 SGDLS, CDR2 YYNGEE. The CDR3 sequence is CASSVGTGYNSPLHF. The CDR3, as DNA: TGTGCCAGCAGCGTAGGGACAGGGTATAATTCACCCCTCCACTTT.

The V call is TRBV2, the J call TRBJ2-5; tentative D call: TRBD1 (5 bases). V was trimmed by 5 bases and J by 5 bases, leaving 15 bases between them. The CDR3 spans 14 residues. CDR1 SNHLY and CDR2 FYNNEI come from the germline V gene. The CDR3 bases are TGTGCCAGCAGTTCCGACAATGGGGCGGAGACCCAGTACTTC. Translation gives CASSSDNGAETQYF.

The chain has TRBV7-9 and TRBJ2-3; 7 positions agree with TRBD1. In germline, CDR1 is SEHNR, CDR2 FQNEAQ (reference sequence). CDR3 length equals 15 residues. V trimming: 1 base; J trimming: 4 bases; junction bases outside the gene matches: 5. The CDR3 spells CASSLGDSRADTQYF. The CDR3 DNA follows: TGTGCCAGCAGCTTAGGGGACAGCCGCGCAGATACGCAGTATTTT.

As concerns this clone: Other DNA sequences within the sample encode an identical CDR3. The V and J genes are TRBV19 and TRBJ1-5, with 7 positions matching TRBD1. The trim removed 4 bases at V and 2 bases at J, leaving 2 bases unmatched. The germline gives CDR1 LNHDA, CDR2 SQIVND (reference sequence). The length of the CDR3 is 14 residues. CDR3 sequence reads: CASSRTGGNQPQHF. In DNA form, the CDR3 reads TGTGCCAGTAGTAGAACAGGGGGCAATCAGCCCCAGCATTTT.

CDR3 region: CATSDHGQGSDTQYF. The DNA for the CDR3 is TGTGCCACCAGTGACCACGGACAGGGTTCAGATACGCAGTATTTT. This chain links TRBV24-1 with TRBJ2-3, with 8 bases that match TRBD1. The CDR3 contains 15 residues. J lost 4 bases, V lost 4 bases, and 6 bases had no gene match. Germline V gene sequence: CDR1 KGHDR, CDR2 SFDVKD.

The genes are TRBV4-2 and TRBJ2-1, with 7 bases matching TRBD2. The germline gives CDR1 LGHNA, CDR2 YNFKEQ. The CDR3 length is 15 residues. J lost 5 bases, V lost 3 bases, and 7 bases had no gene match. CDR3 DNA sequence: TGTGCCAGCAGCCATACCGGGACTACCAACAATGAGCAGTTCTTC. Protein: CASSHTGTTNNEQFF.

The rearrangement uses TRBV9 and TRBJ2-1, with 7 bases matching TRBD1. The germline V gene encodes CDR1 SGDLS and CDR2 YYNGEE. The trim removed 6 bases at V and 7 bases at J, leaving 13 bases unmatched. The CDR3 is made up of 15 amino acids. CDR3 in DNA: TGTGCCAGCACCCGGGGTGGGACAGCGGAAAATGAGCAGTTCTTC. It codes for CASTRGGTAENEQFF.